These 15 T cell receptor beta chains share one sample of origin, sequenced in a study of cytomegalovirus exposure and HLA in healthy donors. The assay was immunoSEQ multiplex PCR, and TCRdb's table has in-frame clones only and misses some. The data hold more than 85,000 clones, with 85% to 90% observed a single time. Source material: PBMCs. These receptors came from a woman in her late teens or twenties in good health and CMV-seronegative.

J is TRBJ2-7 and V is TRBV6-6; 7 bases agree with TRBD1. This CDR3 has 16 amino acids. J gave up 1 base and V 4 bases, and 10 bases lay outside the gene matches. Germline V gene sequence: CDR1 MNHNY, CDR2 SVGAGI (reference sequence). This CDR3 is CASSSQGTADSYEQYF. As DNA, the CDR3 is TGTGCCAGCAGTTCCCAAGGGACAGCCGATTCCTACGAGCAGTACTTC.

V usage is TRBV14 and J usage is TRBJ2-1; D is undetermined. V lost 0 bases and J 6 bases, leaving 9 bases between the germline ends. Germline CDR1 reads SGHDN; CDR2 reads FVKESK. The CDR3 consists of 14 residues. CDR3 coding DNA: TGTGCCAGCAGCCAAGACCAGGTTTCCAATGAGCAGTTCTTC. Its protein is CASSQDQVSNEQFF.

This chain connects TRBV11-3 to TRBJ2-3, with no clear D. The V gene's germline CDR1 is SGHNT and CDR2 YENEEA. This CDR3 comprises 15 residues. V dropped 1 base and J dropped 1 base, with 9 bases sitting between them. The CDR3 region is CASSLGLARTDTQYF. Here the CDR3 DNA reads TGTGCCAGCAGCTTAGGACTCGCCCGCACAGATACGCAGTATTTT.

The chain recombines TRBV2 with TRBJ1-1; 9 positions match TRBD1. The CDR3 totals 15 residues. Germline CDR1 is SNHLY and CDR2 is FYNNEI. Germline trimming cut 6 bases from V and 1 base from J; bases unmatched to any gene: 6. CDR3 nucleotides: TGTGCCAGCAGGCCGACACAGGGGGCGAACACTGAAGCTTTCTTT. Translated: CASRPTQGANTEAFF. The entire variable domain, with the rest obtained from reference TRBV2 and TRBJ1-1, is as follows: EPEVTQTPSHQVTQMGQEVILRCVPISNHLYFYWYRQILGQKVEFLVSFYNNEISEKSEIFDDQFSVERPDGSNFTLKIRSTKLEDSAMYFCASRPTQGANTEAFFGQGTRLTVV.

This chain uses TRBV28 with TRBJ1-1; D is possibly TRBD1 (6 bases). The CDR3 has 11 amino acids. CDR1 and CDR2 (germline): MDHEN, SYDVKM. The germline V and J ends were trimmed by 6 bases and 6 bases, with 8 bases remaining between them. The CDR3: CASSRGAEAFF. CDR3 nucleotide sequence: TGTGCCAGCAGCAGGGGTGCTGAAGCTTTCTTT.

This rearrangement joins TRBV6-1 to TRBJ1-1; unclear D gene. The CDR3 consists of 13 residues. Trimming stripped 2 bases from V and 4 bases from J, with 8 bases between. Germline loops: CDR1 MNHNS, CDR2 SASEGT. The CDR3 DNA reads TGTGCCAGCAGTGAAAACCGGGGCACTGAAGCTTTCTTT. It yields the protein CASSENRGTEAFF.

The rearrangement uses TRBV4-3 and TRBJ1-1; TRBD1 is a possible D gene (5 bases). CDR1 and CDR2 (germline): LGHNA, YSLEER. CDR3 size: 16 residues. The germline V and J ends were trimmed by 3 bases and 3 bases, with 17 bases remaining between them. CDR3 bases: TGCGCCAGCAGCCAGAGGCACCCAGACAGACACACTGAAGCTTTCTTT. It encodes CASSQRHPDRHTEAFF.

This chain links TRBV14 with TRBJ2-7, with 9 bases lining up with TRBD1. This CDR3 has 17 amino acids. CDR1 is SGHDN and CDR2 is FVKESK in the germline V gene. J lost 2 bases, V lost 8 bases, and 16 bases had no gene match. In DNA form, the CDR3 reads TGTGCCAGCCCCGAAACAATTGGGGACAGGGATCCCTACGAGCAGTACTTC. It codes for CASPETIGDRDPYEQYF.

This clone was observed a single time. The chain links TRBV5-1 to TRBJ1-1, with D uncertain. V was cut by 7 bases and J by 0 bases, with 10 bases left in between. Germline assignment: CDR1 SGHRS and CDR2 YFSETQ. The CDR3 runs 13 residues. The CDR3 DNA follows: TGCGCCAGCTCTCAGGTAGTGAACACTGAAGCTTTCTTT. Translated: CASSQVVNTEAFF.

V and J are TRBV7-6 and TRBJ2-5; D remains unclear. The germline V and J ends were trimmed by 1 base and 3 bases, with 6 bases remaining between them. CDR3 length: 13 residues. The germline V gene has CDR1 SGHVS and CDR2 FNYEAQ. The CDR3 here is CASSLGPKETQYF. DNA for the CDR3: TGTGCCAGCAGCTTAGGGCCCAAAGAGACCCAGTACTTC.

The chain employs TRBV13 and TRBJ2-2, with a weak D call TRBD1 (5 bases). The CDR3 spans 16 residues. Germline loops: CDR1 PRHDT, CDR2 FYEKMQ (reference sequence). V was pared by 2 bases and J by 4 bases, with 14 bases between. The CDR3 DNA reads TGTGCCAGCAGCTTAATTTCAGGGTACCTCACCGGGGAGCTGTTTTTT. Amino acid sequence: CASSLISGYLTGELFF.

This chain joins TRBV5-4 and TRBJ2-2, with a weak D call TRBD2 (7 bases). The germline gives CDR1 SGHNT, CDR2 YYREEE (reference sequence). The CDR3 length is 16 residues. The V and J ends lost 2 bases and 3 bases respectively, with 14 bases between them. The CDR3 loop reads CASSFRAGADTGELFF. Written as DNA, the CDR3 is TGTGCCAGCAGCTTTCGTGCGGGGGCGGACACCGGGGAGCTGTTTTTT.

The CDR3 coding sequence is TGTGCCAGCAGACAACTAGATTCTTCCTACGAGCAGTACTTC. Translation: CASRQLDSSYEQYF. The genes are TRBV28 and TRBJ2-7; possibly TRBD2 for D (5 bases). V lost 6 bases and J lost 1, with 13 bases in between. This CDR3 comprises 14 residues. Germline V gives CDR1 MDHEN, CDR2 SYDVKM.

V is TRBV9 and J is TRBJ2-1; TRBD2 might be the D (6 bases). V was pared by 3 bases and J by 4 bases, with 8 bases between. Germline lookup yields CDR1 SGDLS and CDR2 YYNGEE. This CDR3 spans 13 amino acids. CDR3 loop: CASSGTIYNEQFF. The DNA of the CDR3 is TGTGCCAGCAGCGGGACTATTTACAATGAGCAGTTCTTC.

The genes are TRBV19 and TRBJ2-7; 10 positions agree with TRBD1. CDR3 length: 15 amino acids. Germline CDR1 is LNHDA and CDR2 is SQIVND (reference sequence). J was trimmed by 6 bases and V by 1 base; bases with no gene match: 6. CDR3 loop: CASSIGGTGVSEQYF. The CDR3 region has the DNA TGTGCCAGTAGTATAGGCGGGACAGGGGTTTCCGAGCAGTACTTC.